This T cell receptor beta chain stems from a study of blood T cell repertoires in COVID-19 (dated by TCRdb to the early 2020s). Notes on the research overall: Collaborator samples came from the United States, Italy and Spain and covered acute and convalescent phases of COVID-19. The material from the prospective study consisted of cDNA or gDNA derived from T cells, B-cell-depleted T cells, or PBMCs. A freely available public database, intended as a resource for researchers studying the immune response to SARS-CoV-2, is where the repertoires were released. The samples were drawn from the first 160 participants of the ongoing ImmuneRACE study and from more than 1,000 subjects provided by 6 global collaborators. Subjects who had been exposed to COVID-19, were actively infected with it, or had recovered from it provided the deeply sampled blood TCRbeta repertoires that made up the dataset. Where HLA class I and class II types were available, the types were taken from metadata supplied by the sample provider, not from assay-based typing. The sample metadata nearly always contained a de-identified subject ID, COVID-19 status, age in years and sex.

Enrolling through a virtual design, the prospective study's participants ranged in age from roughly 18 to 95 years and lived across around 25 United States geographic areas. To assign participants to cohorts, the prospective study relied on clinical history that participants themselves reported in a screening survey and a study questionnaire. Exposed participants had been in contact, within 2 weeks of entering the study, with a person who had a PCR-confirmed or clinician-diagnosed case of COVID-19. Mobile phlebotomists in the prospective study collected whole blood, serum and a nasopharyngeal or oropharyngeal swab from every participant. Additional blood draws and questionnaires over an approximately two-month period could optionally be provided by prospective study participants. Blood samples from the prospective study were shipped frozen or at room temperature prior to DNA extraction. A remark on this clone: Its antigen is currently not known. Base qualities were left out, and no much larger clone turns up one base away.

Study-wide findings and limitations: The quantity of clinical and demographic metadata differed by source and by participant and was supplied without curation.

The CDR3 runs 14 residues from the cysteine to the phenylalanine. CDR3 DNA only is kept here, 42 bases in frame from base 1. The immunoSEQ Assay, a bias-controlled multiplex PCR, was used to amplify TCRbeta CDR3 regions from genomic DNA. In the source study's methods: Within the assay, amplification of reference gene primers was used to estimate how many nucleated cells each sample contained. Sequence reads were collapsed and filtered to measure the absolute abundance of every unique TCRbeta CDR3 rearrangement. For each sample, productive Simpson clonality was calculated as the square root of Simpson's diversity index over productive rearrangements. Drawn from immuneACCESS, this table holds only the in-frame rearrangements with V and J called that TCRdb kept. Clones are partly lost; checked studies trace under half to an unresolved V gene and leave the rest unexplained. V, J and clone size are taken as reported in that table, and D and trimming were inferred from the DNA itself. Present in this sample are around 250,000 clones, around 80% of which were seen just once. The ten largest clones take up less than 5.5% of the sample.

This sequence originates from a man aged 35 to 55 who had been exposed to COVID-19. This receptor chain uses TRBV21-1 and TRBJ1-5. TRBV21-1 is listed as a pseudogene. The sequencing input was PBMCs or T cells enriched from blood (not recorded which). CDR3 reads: CASSKVERGQPQHF. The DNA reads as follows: TGTGCCAGCAGCAAAGTGGAGCGTGGACAGCCCCAGCATTTT.